This T cell receptor beta chain came from a study of blood T cell repertoires in COVID-19. Authors' data handling: Reference gene primer amplification gave nucleated cell count estimates. The repertoire was sequenced with immunoSEQ multiplex PCR; TCRdb's copy has only in-frame clones and lacks some. Clone size and V and J calls were adopted from that table, with D and trimming inferred from the DNA. The sample holds fewer than 200,000 clones, around 83% seen once. Unmatched junction bases numbered 10, after V lost 4 bases and J lost 3 bases. The CDR3 consists of 16 residues. Germline CDR1 MNHNS, CDR2 SASEGT.

The sample was PBMCs or T cells enriched from blood (not recorded which). The gene calls are TRBV6-1 and TRBJ2-5; 8 positions agree with TRBD2. The sequence came from a middle-aged woman in a cohort exposed to, infected with or recovered from COVID-19 (not recorded which). For the CDR3, the DNA is TGTGCCAGCAGTGTCCTCGGGAGGGAGGGGAAAGAGACCCAGTACTTC. As protein: CASSVLGREGKETQYF.